These T cell receptor beta chains were read from a single sample in a study of blood T cells in healthy people across ages. TCRdb re-called the 5' RACE reads with MiXCR, one entry per CDR3 protein. The sample has some 1.4 million distinct CDR3 sequences, about 40% seen once. Sequencing input: blood. These receptors all stem from a woman younger than 30 in good health. Each CDR3 is given with its conserved first and last residue. The D gene is left open where the match is weak. A row's size may be missing; if present it is once, few, many or a size class.

CDR3	DNA	J	D	V	size	length
CASTKRGESSYEQYF	TGTGCCAGCACCAAACGGGGGGAATCCTCCTACGAGCAGTACTTC	TRBJ2-7	TRBD2	TRBV28	NA	15
CASSPYNPTDFSYNEQFF	TGTGCCAGCAGCCCATACAACCCGACAGATTTCTCCTACAATGAGCAGTTCTTC	TRBJ2-1	NA	TRBV12-3/TRBV12-4	once	18
CASSVGTSGYEQYF	TGTGCCAGCAGCGTAGGGACTAGCGGCTACGAGCAGTACTTC	TRBJ2-7	TRBD2	TRBV9	many	14
CASSHTGGNEKLFF	TGCGCCAGCAGCCATACAGGGGGGAATGAAAAACTGTTTTTT	TRBJ1-4	TRBD1	TRBV4-1	few	14
CASSYSERGAYNERFF	TGTGCCAGCAGTTACTCCGAGCGGGGGGCCTACAATGAGCGGTTCTTC	TRBJ2-1	TRBD2	TRBV6-6	NA	16
CSARLGGSSPLHF	TGCAGTGCTAGATTGGGGGGAAGTTCACCCCTCCACTTT	TRBJ1-6	NA	TRBV20-1	few	13
CASSQEGGGPRFRTDTQYF	TGTGCCAGCAGCCAAGAGGGCGGGGGACCCCGGTTTCGCACAGATACGCAGTATTTT	TRBJ2-3	TRBD2	TRBV3-1	once	19
CSVEWPQGDEQYF	TGCAGCGTTGAATGGCCCCAGGGGGATGAGCAGTACTTC	TRBJ2-7	TRBD1	TRBV29-1	NA	13
CASSEGQVRYNEQFF	TGTGCCAGCAGTGAAGGTCAGGTCCGTTACAATGAGCAGTTCTTC	TRBJ2-1	NA	TRBV2	NA	15
CASSQWDLNTEAFF	TGTGCCAGCAGCCAGTGGGATCTGAACACTGAAGCTTTCTTT	TRBJ1-1	NA	TRBV3-1	once	14
CAISERVGSSGNTIYF	TGTGCCATCAGTGAGAGGGTCGGGAGTTCTGGAAACACCATATATTTT	TRBJ1-3	NA	TRBV10-3	few	16
CATTYTLSTDTQYF	TGTGCCACTACCTACACCTTAAGCACAGATACGCAGTATTTT	TRBJ2-3	NA	TRBV10-3	NA	14
CASTGAGYGYTF	TGTGCCAGCACAGGGGCAGGCTATGGCTACACCTTC	TRBJ1-2	NA	TRBV25-1	NA	12